This paragraph covers one T cell receptor (beta chain) sequence. This clone's antigen is unknown. The germline V gene gives CDR1 as MGHDK and CDR2 as SYGVNS. The CDR3, from cysteine to phenylalanine, totals 16 residues. DNA is not recorded here. The sample comes from a study of monozygotic twins with inflammatory bowel disease (dated by TCRdb to between 2018 and 2021). With regard to the full study: In total, around 28 monozygotic twin pairs made up the full study: 19 Danish pairs, all IBD-discordant, plus nine German pairs, of which four were IBD-concordant and five were IBD-discordant. The search for disease-associated traits relied mainly on comparing IBD patients with their genetically identical healthy co-twins within discordant pairs. Each individual had, on average, about 151 000 unique TCRalpha sequences and 181 000 unique TCRbeta sequences available for analysis. Study-wide conclusions, independent of this receptor: Repertoire similarity did not differ between concordant and discordant twins, which could be due to limited statistical power. Because patients received different immunosuppressive treatments, the repertoires may have picked up extra background noise and variability between individuals. The analysis was unable to tell different T cell subtypes apart. A decrease in TCRbeta repertoire diversity, as measured by inverse Simpson index, was observed in IBD patients compared with their healthy co-twins. The results gave no support for a single strong signal or clonotype linked to IBD. IBD patients shared fewer clonotypes with other individuals than healthy twins did, most markedly in patients showing signs of disease activity.

From each donor, a roughly 2.4 ml peripheral blood sample was collected into PAXgene tubes and kept at -80 degrees C. Without T cell sorting, total RNA was isolated from whole blood using the PAXgene blood miRNA kit on an automated QIAcube. Deep TCRalpha and TCRbeta repertoire profiling with unique molecular barcoding was performed on peripheral blood of monozygotic twin pairs concordant or discordant for inflammatory bowel disease. Smoking habits were recorded for all twin pairs, and individuals were classified as current, former or never smokers. Library prep was done by 5' RACE. The input for every TCR library was roughly 4,000 ng of total RNA. For each sample, cDNA synthesis with SMARTScribe reverse transcriptase was split into eight separate reactions. Unique molecular identifiers containing a 6-nucleotide sample barcode were introduced through template switching during cDNA synthesis. Two nested PCRs of approximately 16 and 10 cycles amplified the TCRalpha and TCRbeta cDNA, and bead purification followed each PCR. Before amplification, the cDNA was treated with uracil DNA-glycosylase and purified using the QIAquick PCR purification kit. The second PCR added Illumina TruSeq-compatible adapters along with sample-specific barcodes. TapeStation and Qubit were used to check library quality and concentration, and 4 to 6 ng of each library went into the pool. Sequencing of pooled libraries was carried out on an Illumina HiSeq2500 single-index Rapid Run using 2 x 100 bp reads and custom sequencing primers. The authors' analysis ran thus. UMI-based consensus assembly with MiGEC version 1.2.6 was used to correct PCR and sequencing errors. MiXCR version 2.1.1 was used for V(D)J alignment, clonotype assembly and CDR3 extraction. To normalise gene usage, clonotype sharing and MAIT/NKT TCR abundance, the analysis used the top 1000, 10 000 and 20 000 clonotypes per sample. After downsampling to 27 000 UMIs, diversity was calculated as the inverse Simpson index using the vegan R package. Paired Mann-Whitney U tests were applied to discordant twin pairs, and Benjamini-Hochberg correction was used for multiple testing. Following reprocessing of the reads by TCRdb, the data hold one row per CDR3 protein sequence and no DNA is available. The V and J calls reflect TCRdb's pipeline rather than the authors' work. The table for this sample shows 350,000 to 550,000 distinct CDR3 sequences. 2.4% of the sample comes from the top ten.

The chain couples TRBV25-1 to TRBJ2-2; lacking DNA, the TRBD1 call made by TCRdb goes unchecked. The TCR sequence derives from a human donor with ulcerative colitis or Crohn's disease, or a healthy co-twin of an affected twin (not recorded which). Sequences were obtained from blood. The CDR3 protein is CASSARQGANTGELFF.